This record covers a single T cell receptor (beta chain). Its antigen is not identified. The data were obtained in a study of PD-1 blockade in classical Hodgkin lymphoma. Study results and caveats: After ASCT, patients who started nivolumab under 1 year later were excluded. Underlying causes for the observed repertoire differences were not defined, possibly disease activity or prior therapy.

Time point given: cycle 4 day 1 (C4D1), after 6 weeks of nivolumab. Each and every patient relapsed after autologous stem cell transplantation, and patients got differing brentuximab vedotin exposure. Best overall response was complete response, partial response or progressive disease in these relapsed/refractory classical Hodgkin lymphoma patients. Assay used: immunoSEQ multiplex PCR; TCRdb lists only in-frame clones, some missing. The sample lists around 60,000 clones; roughly 87% were seen once. The V gene's germline CDR1 is SGHRS and CDR2 YFSETQ. The V end lost 0 bases, the J end lost 3 bases, and 6 bases lay between the germline ends. CDR3 length: 13 residues.

The chain couples TRBV5-1 to TRBJ1-1; D is ambiguous. Sequencing was performed on peripheral blood mononuclear cells (PBMCs), taken before the fourth cycle of nivolumab. The sequence came from a human donor with classical Hodgkin lymphoma. The CDR3 nucleotides are TGCGCCAGCAGCTTGGCCCCCGACACTGAAGCTTTCTTT. Translated: CASSLAPDTEAFF.